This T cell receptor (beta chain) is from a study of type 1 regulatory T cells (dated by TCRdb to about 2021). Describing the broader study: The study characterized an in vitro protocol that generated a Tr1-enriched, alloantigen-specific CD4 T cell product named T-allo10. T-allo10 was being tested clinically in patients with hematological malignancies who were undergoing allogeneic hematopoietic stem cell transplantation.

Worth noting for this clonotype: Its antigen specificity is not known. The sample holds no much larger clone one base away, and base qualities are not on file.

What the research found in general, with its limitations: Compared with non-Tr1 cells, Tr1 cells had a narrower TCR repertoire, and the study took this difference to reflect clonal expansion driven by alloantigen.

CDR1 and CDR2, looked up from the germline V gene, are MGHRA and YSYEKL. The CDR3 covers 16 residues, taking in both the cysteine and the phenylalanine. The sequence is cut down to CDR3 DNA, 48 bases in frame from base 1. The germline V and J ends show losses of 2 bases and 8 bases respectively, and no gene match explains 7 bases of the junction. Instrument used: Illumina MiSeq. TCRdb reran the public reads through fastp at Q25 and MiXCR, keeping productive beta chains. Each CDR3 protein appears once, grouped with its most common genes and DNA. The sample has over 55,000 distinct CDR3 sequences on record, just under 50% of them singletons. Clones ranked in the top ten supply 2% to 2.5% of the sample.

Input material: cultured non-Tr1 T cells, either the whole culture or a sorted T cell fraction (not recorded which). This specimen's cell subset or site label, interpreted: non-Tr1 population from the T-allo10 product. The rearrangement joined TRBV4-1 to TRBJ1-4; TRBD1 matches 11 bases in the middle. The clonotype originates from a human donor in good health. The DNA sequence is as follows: TGCGCCAGCAGCCAAAGGAAGGGACAGGGGGTAGAAAAACTGTTTTTT. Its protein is CASSQRKGQGVEKLFF.